Below, 27 T cell receptor beta chains from the same sample are listed, as sequenced in a study of CD8+CD57+ T cells in acquired aplastic anemia (dated by TCRdb to the late 2010s). Sequencing was carried out with an Illumina HiSeq 2000. TCR beta VDJ combination and CDR3 sequence profiling used genomic DNA as the template. The public sequencing data were trimmed at Q25 with fastp and processed into clonotypes with MiXCR by TCRdb, which kept only in-frame beta chains. Duplicate CDR3 protein sequences are folded into a single record with the most common DNA and genes. The table for this sample lists about 210,000 distinct CDR3 sequences; around 60% of them were counted only once. The ten largest clones represent 25% to 30% of the sample. The specimen was sorted CD4+, CD8+, or CD8+CD57+ T cells (not recorded which) from PBMCs. The receptors derive from a human donor in good health.

The chain has TRBV7-9 and TRBJ2-1, with D perhaps matching TRBD2 (5 bases). The CDR3 extends over 19 amino acids. Between the trimmed V and J ends, which lost 1 base and 1 base, there was a span of 20 bases. The germline V gene encodes CDR1 SEHNR and CDR2 FQNEAQ (reference sequence). CDR3 sequence: CASSLGGHTKYQSYNEQFF. The CDR3 nucleotides read TGTGCCAGCAGCTTAGGAGGGCACACGAAGTATCAATCCTACAATGAGCAGTTCTTC.

V gene TRBV19 combines with J gene TRBJ1-1, with D hard to call. V lost 3 bases and J lost 4, with 12 bases in between. Germline values: CDR1 LNHDA, CDR2 SQIVND (reference sequence). The CDR3 is 14 residues long. CDR3 in DNA: TGTGCCAGTAGTATTGGGAATTGGTTCACTGAAGCTTTCTTT. It codes for CASSIGNWFTEAFF.

The V gene is TRBV5-4, the J gene TRBJ2-5; no clear D. Trimming pared 5 bases from V and 5 bases from J, leaving 13 bases between. Germline CDR1 reads SGHNT; CDR2 reads YYREEE (reference sequence). The CDR3 has 13 residues. CDR3 sequence reads: CASSSDTPETQYF. For the CDR3, the DNA is TGTGCCAGCAGTTCAGATACCCCGGAGACCCAGTACTTC.

This clonotype was counted between two and nine times. The CDR3 loop is CAWSPSHGTGLFSYEQYF. CDR3 sequence (DNA): TGTGCCTGGAGTCCATCCCATGGGACAGGCCTCTTCTCCTACGAGCAGTACTTC. This chain joins TRBV30 and TRBJ2-7, with 8 bases lining up with TRBD1. V was pared by 2 bases and J by 0 bases, with 15 bases of the junction left unmatched. This CDR3 is 18 amino acids long. The germline CDR1 and CDR2 sequences are GTSNPN and SVGIG (reference sequence).

The rearrangement links TRBV27 to TRBJ2-1; 9 nucleotides match TRBD2. The V and J ends lost 10 bases and 12 bases, in that order; junction bases with no gene match: 7. The CDR3 runs 11 residues. Germline CDR1 MNHEY, CDR2 SMNVEV (reference sequence). The CDR3 protein is CATPSGRPQFF. In DNA form, the CDR3 reads TGTGCCACCCCAAGCGGGAGGCCGCAGTTCTTC.

This rearrangement joins TRBV7-9 to TRBJ2-1, with a tentative D call TRBD2 (6 bases). This CDR3 spans 17 amino acids. Germline assignment: CDR1 SEHNR and CDR2 FQNEAQ (reference sequence). Trimming took 0 bases from V and 2 from J, leaving 14 bases between them. The CDR3 loop reads CASSLAEASVAYNEQFF. In nucleotides, the CDR3 is TGTGCCAGCAGCTTAGCGGAGGCTAGCGTAGCCTACAATGAGCAGTTCTTC.

The rearrangement uses TRBV5-1 and TRBJ2-7, with 7 bases lining up with TRBD2. The CDR3 is made up of 13 amino acids. CDR1 and CDR2 from the germline V gene are SGHRS and YFSETQ. Losses at the gene ends were 4 bases for V and 12 bases for J; bases not matched to a gene: 13. CDR3 protein: CASSGGEELSRYF. Written as DNA, the CDR3 is TGCGCCAGCAGCGGGGGGGAGGAGCTGAGCCGGTACTTC.

This clonotype was seen at least ten times. V is TRBV7-9 and J is TRBJ2-7, with 7 nucleotides matching TRBD1. CDR3 size: 12 residues. V lost 5 bases, J lost 4 bases, and 2 bases stayed unmatched. The germline V gene encodes CDR1 SEHNR and CDR2 FQNEAQ (reference sequence). The CDR3 nucleotides are TGTGCCAGCAGCCCGGACAGGTACGAGCAGTACTTC. Amino acid sequence: CASSPDRYEQYF.

V and J are TRBV7-2 and TRBJ1-6; D uncertain. This CDR3 spans 14 amino acids. Trimming removed 0 bases at V and 6 bases at J, with 6 bases between. CDR1 and CDR2 from the germline V gene are SGHTA and FQGNSA. The CDR3 protein is CASSLARANSPLHF. The CDR3 DNA is TGTGCCAGCAGCTTAGCGCGGGCTAATTCACCCCTCCACTTT.

The CDR3 sequence is CASSSTAYSPLHF. Written as DNA, the CDR3 is TGTGCCAGCAGCTCGACAGCTTATTCACCCCTCCACTTT. The rearrangement links TRBV5-6 to TRBJ1-6, with D possibly being TRBD1 (5 bases). V dropped 3 bases and J dropped 8 bases, with 9 bases sitting between them. Germline loops: CDR1 SGHDT, CDR2 YYEEEE. The CDR3 extends over 13 amino acids.

This clonotype occurred many times. The chain has TRBV6-6 and TRBJ1-2, with D hard to call. Trimming took 5 bases from V and 4 from J, leaving 14 bases between them. Germline values: CDR1 MNHNY, CDR2 SVGAGI (reference sequence). This CDR3 contains 14 residues. DNA for the CDR3: TGTGCCAGCAGTACCCTACAGAGCCCCTATGGCTACACCTTC. It specifies CASSTLQSPYGYTF.

The CDR3 region is CASSQSPGGREYF. CDR3 bases: TGTGCCAGCAGCCAGTCCCCCGGCGGGAGGGAGTATTTT. The chain joins TRBV7-2 to TRBJ2-3; 9 bases agree with TRBD2. This CDR3 has 13 amino acids. Germline values: CDR1 SGHTA, CDR2 FQGNSA. With V trimmed by 5 bases and J by 13 bases, 10 bases remained unmatched.

This clonotype has ten or more counts. The rearrangement joins TRBV20-1 to TRBJ2-1; D perhaps matches TRBD1 (6 bases). The V and J ends lost 3 bases and 7 bases respectively, with 13 bases between them. The CDR3 is made up of 13 amino acids. Germline CDR1 reads DFQATT; CDR2 reads SNEGSKA (reference sequence). For the CDR3, the DNA is TGCAGTGCTAGTGCGGGCAGGGGAAATGAGCAGTTCTTC. It is translated as CSASAGRGNEQFF.

This CDR3 is CASSGGQGDEQYF. CDR3 DNA: TGTGCCTCATCAGGAGGACAGGGCGACGAGCAGTACTTC. This chain uses TRBV10-3 with TRBJ2-7; 8 positions match TRBD1. The germline V gene encodes CDR1 ENHRY and CDR2 SYGVKD. With 11 bases clipped from V and 5 bases from J, the junction kept 11 bases outside the gene matches. The CDR3 length is 13 residues.

Concerning this clonotype: A junction boundary mismatches the germline segment, possibly from a read error. The V and J genes are TRBV7-3 and TRBJ2-7; D uncertain. CDR1 is SGHTA and CDR2 is FQGTGA in the germline V gene. The CDR3 covers 11 residues. CDR3: CASSLSVEQYF. Here the CDR3 DNA reads TGTGCCAGCAGTTTAAGTGTCGAGCAGTACTTC.

This clonotype was seen many times. The genes are TRBV10-3 and TRBJ2-5; TRBD1 matches 7 bases. The V gene's germline CDR1 is ENHRY and CDR2 SYGVKD. The CDR3 length is 10 residues. Losses at the gene ends were 11 bases for V and 13 bases for J; bases not matched to a gene: 10. CDR3 sequence reads: CAPKSGQPYF. Written as DNA, the CDR3 is TGTGCCCCGAAGTCGGGACAGCCGTACTTC.

This clonotype was found many times. The rearrangement uses TRBV10-3 and TRBJ1-1, with TRBD1 matching over 9 bases. The CDR3 consists of 15 residues. J was trimmed by 5 bases and V by 2 bases; bases with no gene match: 6. Germline V gene data show CDR1 as ENHRY and CDR2 as SYGVKD. The CDR3 protein is CAISEAGQGKTEAFF. In DNA form, the CDR3 reads TGTGCCATCAGTGAGGCGGGACAGGGTAAAACTGAAGCTTTCTTT.

This chain uses TRBV10-1 with TRBJ2-6; 8 positions agree with TRBD1. CDR1 and CDR2 from the germline V gene are WNHNN and SYGVQD (reference sequence). This CDR3 region has 16 residues. V shed 3 bases, J shed 2 bases, and the junction held 3 bases outside the gene matches. The CDR3 loop reads CASSEGQGAGANVLTF. In DNA, the CDR3 is TGCGCCAGCAGTGAAGGACAGGGCGCTGGGGCCAACGTCCTGACTTTC.

This chain connects TRBV7-3 to TRBJ2-2; TRBD2 is a possible D gene (5 bases). This CDR3 spans 14 amino acids. Germline lookup yields CDR1 SGHTA and CDR2 FQGTGA. V lost 2 bases and J lost 6, with 10 bases in between. CDR3 DNA: TGTGCCAGCAGCTTAGAAACTAGTTCCGGGGAGCTGTTTTTT. Protein product: CASSLETSSGELFF.

V usage is TRBV7-2 and J usage is TRBJ2-3; 14 bases map to TRBD2. V dropped 5 bases and J dropped 3; count of bases not matched to a gene: 19. Germline CDR1 reads SGHTA; CDR2 reads FQGNSA. The CDR3 is 21 amino acids. The chain's CDR3 is CASSRSLTSGGEKGWTDTQYF. Written as DNA, the CDR3 is TGTGCCAGCAGCCGTTCCCTGACTAGCGGGGGGGAGAAGGGCTGGACAGATACGCAGTATTTT.

This clonotype has only one observation. The chain has TRBV7-2 and TRBJ2-5; TRBD2 agrees at 15 bases. The trim removed 1 base at V and 3 bases at J, leaving 3 bases unmatched. Germline values: CDR1 SGHTA, CDR2 FQGNSA. This CDR3 comprises 17 residues. The CDR3: CASSLGTSGGVEETQYF. The CDR3, as DNA: TGTGCCAGCAGCTTAGGGACTAGCGGGGGGGTTGAAGAGACCCAGTACTTC. The whole variable domain, remainder taken from reference TRBV7-2 and TRBJ2-5, is GAGVSQSPSNKVTEKGKDVELRCDPISGHTALYWYRQSLGQGLEFLIYFQGNSAPDKSGLPSDRFSAERTGGSVSTLTIQRTQQEDSAVYLCASSLGTSGGVEETQYFGPGTRLLVL.

The J gene is TRBJ2-7, the V gene TRBV5-1; the D gene is possibly TRBD2 (6 bases). The CDR3 is 15 residues long. The V and J ends lost 0 bases and 2 bases respectively, with 12 bases between them. Germline values: CDR1 SGHRS, CDR2 YFSETQ. CDR3: CASSLGGTQTYEQYF. In DNA, the CDR3 is TGCGCCAGCAGCTTGGGCGGGACGCAGACCTACGAGCAGTACTTC.

The gene calls are TRBV24-1 and TRBJ2-2; D remains ambiguous. The CDR3 contains 15 residues. The V gene's germline CDR1 is KGHDR and CDR2 SFDVKD. V was shortened by 1 base and J by 1 base, with 6 bases between the two germline ends. The CDR3 here is CATSDFSMNTGELFF. In nucleotides, the CDR3 is TGTGCCACCAGTGATTTCTCCATGAACACCGGGGAGCTGTTTTTT.

The chain couples TRBV5-6 to TRBJ2-7; TRBD1 might be the D (6 bases). CDR3 length: 15 residues. The germline CDR1 and CDR2 sequences are SGHDT and YYEEEE. The V and J ends lost 2 bases and 9 bases respectively, with 21 bases between them. The CDR3 loop is CASSFRGQGSRVQYF. The CDR3, as DNA: TGTGCCAGCAGCTTCCGTGGTCAGGGGTCCAGGGTGCAGTACTTC.

On this clonotype itself: Sequence at one end of the junction differs from germline and may be a read error. This chain connects TRBV5-1 to TRBJ1-1; no definite D call. The CDR3 extends over 12 amino acids. Germline loops: CDR1 SGHRS, CDR2 YFSETQ. This CDR3 is CASSIRLSEAFF. The CDR3, as DNA: TGTGCCAGCAGTATCCGTTTATCGGAAGCTTTCTTT.

Remarks on this clonotype: A single base separates this from a much larger clone, so it may be a read error. The rearrangement uses TRBV12-3 or TRBV12-4 and TRBJ2-2, with D perhaps given as TRBD1 or TRBD2 (5 bases each). The CDR3 runs to 16 residues. In nucleotides, the CDR3 is TGTGCCAGCAGTTCCCTCCAGAGGGGCCCCACCGTGGAGCTGTTTTTT. Encoded protein: CASSSLQRGPTVELFF.

The chain couples TRBV10-3 to TRBJ2-1; D is unclear. Germline CDR1 is ENHRY and CDR2 is SYGVKD. The V gene lost 7 bases and the J gene lost 5 bases, with 6 bases spanning the gap. This CDR3 contains 11 residues. CDR3 residues: CAITRNNEQFF. The CDR3 nucleotides are TGTGCCATCACCCGGAACAATGAGCAGTTCTTC.